The 17 T cell receptor beta chains below all came from one sample that was sequenced in a study of blood T cell repertoires in COVID-19. Measured with immunoSEQ multiplex PCR; TCRdb has only the in-frame clones, and not every one. The data hold over 100,000 clones, with approximately 90% observed a single time. Sequencing was done on a sample of peripheral blood. The source is a human donor in a cohort sampled during active COVID-19.

The CDR3 sequence: CSVAQENNEKLFF. CDR3 DNA: TGCAGCGTTGCTCAGGAAAATAATGAAAAACTGTTTTTT. V and J are TRBV29-1 and TRBJ1-4; D gene ambiguous. The germline V and J ends were trimmed by 4 bases and 4 bases, with 10 bases remaining between them. Germline assignment: CDR1 SQVTM and CDR2 ANQGSEA. The CDR3 runs 13 residues.

V usage is TRBV5-1 and J usage is TRBJ1-1; 7 bases agree with TRBD1. The V gene's germline CDR1 is SGHRS and CDR2 YFSETQ. The CDR3 has 14 amino acids. The J segment lost 6 bases and the V segment lost 4 bases, leaving 9 bases of the junction unmatched. CDR3 loop: CASSQKGQTAEAFF. CDR3 nucleotide sequence: TGCGCCAGCAGCCAAAAGGGACAGACGGCTGAAGCTTTCTTT.

This chain connects TRBV5-1 to TRBJ2-1, with no clear D. There are 14 residues in the CDR3. Germline V gene data show CDR1 as SGHRS and CDR2 as YFSETQ. Between the trimmed V and J ends, which lost 0 bases and 0 bases, there was a span of 4 bases. CDR3: CASSLDGSYNEQFF. The DNA for the CDR3 is TGCGCCAGCAGCTTGGACGGCTCCTACAATGAGCAGTTCTTC.

The chain recombines TRBV19 with TRBJ2-5; 8 nucleotides align to TRBD2. The CDR3 covers 12 residues. Trimming removed 4 bases from V and 5 bases from J; junction bases left unmatched: 0. Germline V gene sequence: CDR1 LNHDA, CDR2 SQIVND (reference sequence). The CDR3 loop is CASSTGGETQYF. DNA for the CDR3: TGTGCCAGTAGTACGGGGGGGGAGACCCAGTACTTC.

This clone has just one count. The chain employs TRBV29-1 and TRBJ2-7; tentative D call: TRBD1 (5 bases). This CDR3 is built from 15 residues. The V end lost 6 bases, the J end lost 2 bases, and 20 bases lay between the germline ends. The germline CDR1 and CDR2 sequences are SQVTM and ANQGSEA. The CDR3 loop reads CSVSPQGSKAYEQYF. In nucleotides, the CDR3 is TGCAGCGTGTCGCCCCAGGGAAGTAAAGCCTACGAGCAGTACTTC.

The chain uses TRBV18 and TRBJ1-1; D gene unclear. There are 15 residues in the CDR3. CDR1 KGHSH and CDR2 LQKENI come from the germline V gene. Trimming pared 3 bases from V and 0 bases from J, leaving 11 bases between. CDR3 sequence (DNA): TGTGCCAGCTCACCCCAGTCGGGTATGAACACTGAAGCTTTCTTT. This encodes CASSPQSGMNTEAFF.

A single count supports this clone. The chain is built from TRBV9 and TRBJ1-3; TRBD1 is a possible D gene (5 bases). The CDR3 length is 16 residues. The V and J ends lost 4 bases and 4 bases respectively, with 18 bases between them. CDR1 SGDLS and CDR2 YYNGEE come from the germline V gene. The CDR3 DNA sequence: TGTGCCAGCAGCTCCTCTGCAGGGTCGACAGGAAACACCATATATTTT. Translated, it gives CASSSSAGSTGNTIYF.

This chain uses TRBV19 with TRBJ1-6; TRBD1 is a possible D gene (5 bases). Germline CDR1 reads LNHDA; CDR2 reads SQIVND (reference sequence). V was clipped by 6 bases and J by 7 bases, with 13 bases between them. The CDR3 extends over 14 amino acids. CDR3 nucleotides: TGTGCCAGTAGATATGACAGTTCCAATTCACCCCTCCACTTT. Translated: CASRYDSSNSPLHF. The variable domain in full, completed from reference TRBV19 and TRBJ1-6, reads DGGITQSPKYLFRKEGQNVTLSCEQNLNHDAMYWYRQDPGQGLRLIYYSQIVNDFQKGDIAEGYSVSREKKESFPLTVTSAQKNPTAFYLCASRYDSSNSPLHFGNGTRLTVT.

This clone was found once. The V gene is TRBV7-2, the J gene TRBJ1-1, with D unresolved. Trimming took 1 base from V and 10 from J, leaving 19 bases between them. The CDR3 has 15 residues. Germline CDR1 SGHTA, CDR2 FQGNSA. The CDR3 loop reads CASSLDPWSPGGAFF. DNA of the CDR3: TGTGCCAGCAGCTTAGACCCGTGGTCCCCTGGAGGAGCTTTCTTT. Filled out from reference TRBV7-2 and TRBJ1-1, the complete variable domain reads GAGVSQSPSNKVTEKGKDVELRCDPISGHTALYWYRQSLGQGLEFLIYFQGNSAPDKSGLPSDRFSAERTGGSVSTLTIQRTQQEDSAVYLCASSLDPWSPGGAFFGQGTRLTVV.

This sequence joins TRBV11-2 and TRBJ1-2; 10 bases line up with TRBD1. The CDR3 has 15 amino acids. In germline, CDR1 is SGHAT, CDR2 FQNNGV. V gave up 4 bases and J gave up 6 bases; unmatched junction bases: 8. The CDR3 here is CASSSGEDRGHGYTF. CDR3 sequence (DNA): TGTGCCAGCAGCTCAGGGGAAGACAGGGGGCATGGCTACACCTTC.

The genes are TRBV19 and TRBJ2-2; D is possibly TRBD2 (5 bases). V lost 0 bases and J 4 bases, leaving 15 bases between the germline ends. The CDR3 runs to 17 residues. Germline CDR1 reads LNHDA; CDR2 reads SQIVND (reference sequence). CDR3 amino acids: CASSIEPGIVTTGELFF. CDR3 sequence (DNA): TGTGCCAGTAGTATAGAGCCGGGAATAGTGACCACCGGGGAGCTGTTTTTT.

As for this clone: This specimen includes other DNA sequences encoding the same CDR3. This chain joins TRBV20-1 and TRBJ2-5; no clear D gene. V lost 2 bases, J lost 4 bases, and 2 bases lay in between. The CDR3 extends over 10 amino acids. Germline lookup yields CDR1 DFQATT and CDR2 SNEGSKA (reference sequence). The CDR3 region has the DNA TGCAGTGCTAGACGAGAGACCCAGTACTTC. It specifies CSARRETQYF.

V usage is TRBV4-3 and J usage is TRBJ2-2; 11 nucleotides agree with TRBD2. With 0 bases clipped from V and 2 bases from J, the junction kept 2 bases outside the gene matches. Germline assignment: CDR1 LGHNA and CDR2 YSLEER. This CDR3 comprises 17 residues. CDR3 region: CASSQEGTSGNTGELFF. In nucleotides, the CDR3 is TGCGCCAGCAGCCAAGAAGGGACTAGCGGAAACACCGGGGAGCTGTTTTTT.

The genes are TRBV5-6 and TRBJ1-2, with no clear D. Germline CDR1 SGHDT, CDR2 YYEEEE. The ends were cut back, 3 bases at V and 6 bases at J, with 15 bases in the middle. The CDR3 sequence is 14 residues long. CDR3: CASSWSSLFDGYTF. In nucleotides, the CDR3 is TGTGCCAGCAGCTGGTCTAGCCTTTTTGATGGCTACACCTTC.

The chain joins TRBV6-5 to TRBJ2-1; TRBD1 agrees at 10 bases. Germline V gene lookup returns CDR1 MNHEY and CDR2 SVGAGI. This CDR3 contains 16 residues. Trimming removed 2 bases from V and 6 bases from J; junction bases left unmatched: 7. CDR3 protein: CASSYRPGQGFNEQFF. Here the CDR3 DNA reads TGTGCCAGCAGTTACCGCCCGGGACAGGGGTTCAATGAGCAGTTCTTC.

This clone was seen just once. This sequence joins TRBV9 and TRBJ1-3; no firm D call. The V end lost 0 bases, the J end lost 2 bases, and 9 bases lay between the germline ends. Germline assignment: CDR1 SGDLS and CDR2 YYNGEE. The CDR3 consists of 15 residues. The CDR3 DNA is TGTGCCAGCAGCGTAGGTAGGCGGGCTGGAAACACCATATATTTT. Translation: CASSVGRRAGNTIYF. Full variable domain (rest looked up from reference TRBV9 and TRBJ1-3): DSGVTQTPKHLITATGQRVTLRCSPRSGDLSVYWYQQSLDQGLQFLIQYYNGEERAKGNILERFSAQQFPDLHSELNLSSLELGDSALYFCASSVGRRAGNTIYFGEGSWLTVV.

This clone is a singleton in its sample. This rearrangement joins TRBV7-9 to TRBJ2-5, with D maybe TRBD1 (6 bases). This CDR3 spans 15 amino acids. Per germline, CDR1 SEHNR and CDR2 FQNEAQ (reference sequence). V was clipped by 2 bases and J by 4 bases, with 14 bases between them. The CDR3 DNA sequence: TGTGCCAGCAGCTTATCCCGGGACAACGGAGAGACCCAGTACTTC. It yields the protein CASSLSRDNGETQYF.